Listed here is a single TCR beta chain. Its specificity is unknown. This entry belongs to a study of yellow fever vaccine responses in identical twins. Study-wide results and limits: Twins' vaccine T cell response reportedly gave the appearance of partial convergence and partial personalization.

TCRdb independently ran MiXCR on the RT-PCR reads; one entry per CDR3 protein. The sample lists approximately 33,000 distinct CDR3 sequences, 50% to 75% occurring once. Trimming pared 6 bases from V and 7 bases from J, leaving 7 bases between. CDR3 length: 12 residues. The chain recombines TRBV12-3 or TRBV12-4 with TRBJ1-6, with D unresolved. The sequenced sample was T cells from blood (PBMCs), unsorted or a sorted subset (not recorded which), obtained before or after yellow fever vaccination (not recorded which). This TCR was recovered from a young woman who received the yellow fever vaccine. CDR3 coding DNA: TGTGCCAGCAGAGGACCAAATTCACCCCTCCACTTT. It specifies CASRGPNSPLHF.